The T cell receptor beta chain described here comes from a study of T cell changes during pregnancy in multiple sclerosis. The CDR3 spans 18 residues. Germline CDR1 reads MDHEN; CDR2 reads SYDVKM. V shed 6 bases, J shed 0 bases, and the junction held 9 bases outside the gene matches. The assay was immunoSEQ multiplex PCR, and TCRdb's table has in-frame clones only and misses some. The table has 60,000 to 85,000 clones, approximately 93% seen once. The TCR was taken from a female donor with multiple sclerosis, enrolled in a pregnancy study. The rearrangement links TRBV28 to TRBJ2-3; 13 nucleotides align to TRBD2. This specimen was peripheral blood, taken in the second trimester of pregnancy. CDR3 in DNA: TGTGCCAGCAGCTCCCCGGGACTAGCGGGGACTAGCACAGATACGCAGTATTTT. It specifies CASSSPGLAGTSTDTQYF.